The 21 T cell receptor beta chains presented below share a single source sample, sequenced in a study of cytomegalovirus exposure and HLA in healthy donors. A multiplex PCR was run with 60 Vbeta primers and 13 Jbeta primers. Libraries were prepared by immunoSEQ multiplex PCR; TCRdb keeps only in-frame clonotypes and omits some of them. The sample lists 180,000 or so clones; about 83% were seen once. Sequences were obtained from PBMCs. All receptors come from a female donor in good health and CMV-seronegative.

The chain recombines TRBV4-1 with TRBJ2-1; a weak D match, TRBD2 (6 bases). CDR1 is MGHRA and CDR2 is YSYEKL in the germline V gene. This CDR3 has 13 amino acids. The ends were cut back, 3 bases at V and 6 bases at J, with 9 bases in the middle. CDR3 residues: CASSQGLFNEQFF. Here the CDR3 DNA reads TGCGCCAGCAGCCAGGGACTTTTCAATGAGCAGTTCTTC.

The CDR3 loop is CAWSYRGLYNEQFF. The CDR3 bases are TGTGCCTGGAGTTACAGGGGGCTCTACAATGAGCAGTTCTTC. V is TRBV30 and J is TRBJ2-1, with 9 bases lining up with TRBD1. After removal of 2 bases from V and 3 bases from J, the junction contained 2 bases not matched to a gene. Germline-derived CDR1 and CDR2 are GTSNPN and SVGIG (reference sequence). The CDR3 spans 14 residues.

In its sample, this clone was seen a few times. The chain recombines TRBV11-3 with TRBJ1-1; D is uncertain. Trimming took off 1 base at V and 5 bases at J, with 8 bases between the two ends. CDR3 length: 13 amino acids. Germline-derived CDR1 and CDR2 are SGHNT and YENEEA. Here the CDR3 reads CASSLGAGTEAFF. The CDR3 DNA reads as TGTGCCAGCAGCTTAGGGGCAGGAACTGAAGCTTTCTTT.

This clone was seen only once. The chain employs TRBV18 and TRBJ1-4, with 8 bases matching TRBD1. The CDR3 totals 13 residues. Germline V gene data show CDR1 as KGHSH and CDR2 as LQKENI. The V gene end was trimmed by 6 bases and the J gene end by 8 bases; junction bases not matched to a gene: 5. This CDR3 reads CASSTGVEEKLFF. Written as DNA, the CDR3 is TGTGCCAGCTCGACAGGGGTAGAAGAAAAACTGTTTTTT.

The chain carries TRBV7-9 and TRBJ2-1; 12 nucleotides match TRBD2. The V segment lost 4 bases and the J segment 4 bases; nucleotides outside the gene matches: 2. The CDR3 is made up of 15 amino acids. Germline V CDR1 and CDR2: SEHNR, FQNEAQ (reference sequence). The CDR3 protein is CASSSTSGGYNEQFF. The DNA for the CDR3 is TGTGCCAGCAGCTCGACTAGCGGGGGATACAATGAGCAGTTCTTC.

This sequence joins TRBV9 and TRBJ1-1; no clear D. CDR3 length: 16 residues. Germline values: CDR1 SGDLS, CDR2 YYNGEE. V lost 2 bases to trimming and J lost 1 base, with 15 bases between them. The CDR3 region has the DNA TGTGCCAGCAGCGTGTTATCAGGACTGGAGAACACTGAAGCTTTCTTT. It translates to CASSVLSGLENTEAFF.

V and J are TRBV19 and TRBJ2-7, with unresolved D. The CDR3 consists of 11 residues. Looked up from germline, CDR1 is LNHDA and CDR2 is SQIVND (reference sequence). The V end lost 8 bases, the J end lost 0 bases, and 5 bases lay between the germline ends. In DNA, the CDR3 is TGTGCCAGTTCGAGCTCCTACGAGCAGTACTTC. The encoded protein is CASSSSYEQYF.

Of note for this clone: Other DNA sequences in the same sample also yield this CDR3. CDR3 nucleotide sequence: TGTGCCAGCAGTTTATCTCCCCTAGCGGGAGTTTCAGATACGCAGTATTTT. It codes for CASSLSPLAGVSDTQYF. The chain employs TRBV27 and TRBJ2-3, with 10 bases lining up with TRBD2. Germline CDR1 is MNHEY and CDR2 is SMNVEV (reference sequence). The CDR3 spans 17 residues. V gave up 0 bases and J gave up 4 bases; unmatched junction bases: 7.

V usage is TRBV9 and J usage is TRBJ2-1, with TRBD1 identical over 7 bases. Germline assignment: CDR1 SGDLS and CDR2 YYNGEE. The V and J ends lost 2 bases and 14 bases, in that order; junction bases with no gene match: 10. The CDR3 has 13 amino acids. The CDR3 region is CASSVLLGGLKFF. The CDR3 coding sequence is TGTGCCAGCAGCGTTTTACTAGGGGGCTTGAAGTTCTTC.

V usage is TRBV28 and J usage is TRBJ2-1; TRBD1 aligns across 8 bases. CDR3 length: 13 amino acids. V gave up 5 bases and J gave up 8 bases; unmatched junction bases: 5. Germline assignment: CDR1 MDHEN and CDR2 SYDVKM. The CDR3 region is CASSTDRGDEQFF. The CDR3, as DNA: TGTGCCAGCAGTACTGACAGGGGCGATGAGCAGTTCTTC.

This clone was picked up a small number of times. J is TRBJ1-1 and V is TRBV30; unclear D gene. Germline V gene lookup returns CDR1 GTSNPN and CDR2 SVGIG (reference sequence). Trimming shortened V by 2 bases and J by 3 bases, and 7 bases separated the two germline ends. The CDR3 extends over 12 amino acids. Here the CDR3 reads CAWSLQYTEAFF. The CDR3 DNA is TGTGCCTGGAGTTTACAGTACACTGAAGCTTTCTTT.

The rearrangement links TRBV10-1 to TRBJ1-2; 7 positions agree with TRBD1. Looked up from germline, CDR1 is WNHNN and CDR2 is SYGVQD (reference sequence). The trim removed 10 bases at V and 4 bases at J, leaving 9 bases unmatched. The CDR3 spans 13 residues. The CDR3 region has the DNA TGCGCCAACCCCGACAGGGTGTTCTATGGCTACACCTTC. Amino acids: CANPDRVFYGYTF.

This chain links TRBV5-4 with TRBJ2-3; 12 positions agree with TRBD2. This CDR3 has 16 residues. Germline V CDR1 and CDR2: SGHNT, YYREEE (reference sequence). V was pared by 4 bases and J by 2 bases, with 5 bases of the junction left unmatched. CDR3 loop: CASSPRTSGTTDTQYF. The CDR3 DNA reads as TGTGCCAGCAGCCCGCGGACTAGCGGGACCACAGATACGCAGTATTTT.

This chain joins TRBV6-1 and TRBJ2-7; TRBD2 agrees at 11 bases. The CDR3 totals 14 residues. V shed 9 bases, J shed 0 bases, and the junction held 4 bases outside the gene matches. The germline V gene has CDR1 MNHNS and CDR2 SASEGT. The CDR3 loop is CASTSGGASYEQYF. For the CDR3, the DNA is TGTGCCAGTACTAGCGGGGGCGCCTCCTACGAGCAGTACTTC.

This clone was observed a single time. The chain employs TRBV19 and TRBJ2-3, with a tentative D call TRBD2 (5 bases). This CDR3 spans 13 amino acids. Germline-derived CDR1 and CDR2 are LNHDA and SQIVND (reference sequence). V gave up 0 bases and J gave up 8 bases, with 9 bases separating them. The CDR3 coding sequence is TGTGCCAGTAGTATAGATCGTGGAGGTACGCAGTATTTT. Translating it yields CASSIDRGGTQYF.

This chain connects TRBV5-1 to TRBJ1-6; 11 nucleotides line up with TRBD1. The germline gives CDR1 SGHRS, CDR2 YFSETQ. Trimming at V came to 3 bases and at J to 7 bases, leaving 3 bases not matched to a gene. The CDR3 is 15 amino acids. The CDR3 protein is CASSSGTGGNSPLHF. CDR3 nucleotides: TGCGCCAGCAGCTCGGGGACAGGGGGAAATTCACCCCTCCACTTT.

CDR3: CASSSAGEGRNQPQHF. CDR3 coding DNA: TGTGCCAGCAGTTCAGCGGGGGAGGGTCGCAATCAGCCCCAGCATTTT. The chain combines TRBV28 with TRBJ1-5; D possibly corresponds to TRBD1 (5 bases). V lost 4 bases and J lost 2, with 15 bases in between. This CDR3 comprises 16 residues. Germline CDR1 and CDR2: MDHEN and SYDVKM.

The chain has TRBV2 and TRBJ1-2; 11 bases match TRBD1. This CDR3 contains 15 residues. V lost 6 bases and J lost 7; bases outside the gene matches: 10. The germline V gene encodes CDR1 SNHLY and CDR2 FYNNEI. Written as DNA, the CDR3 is TGTGCCAGCAGGGCCGTCGGGACAGGGGGTAGTGGCTACACCTTC. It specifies CASRAVGTGGSGYTF.

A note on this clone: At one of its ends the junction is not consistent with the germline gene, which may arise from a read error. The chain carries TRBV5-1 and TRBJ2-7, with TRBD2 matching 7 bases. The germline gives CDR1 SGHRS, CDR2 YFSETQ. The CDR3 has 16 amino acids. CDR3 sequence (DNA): TGCGCCAGCAGCCCGAAGGGGACGGGAGGCTCCTACGAGCAGTGCTTC. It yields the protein CASSPKGTGGSYEQCF.

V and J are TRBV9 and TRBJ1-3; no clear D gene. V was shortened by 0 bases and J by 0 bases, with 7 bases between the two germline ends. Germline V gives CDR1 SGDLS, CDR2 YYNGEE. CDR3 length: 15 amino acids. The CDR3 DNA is TGTGCCAGCAGCGTAGCCGCCAGCTCTGGAAACACCATATATTTT. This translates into CASSVAASSGNTIYF.

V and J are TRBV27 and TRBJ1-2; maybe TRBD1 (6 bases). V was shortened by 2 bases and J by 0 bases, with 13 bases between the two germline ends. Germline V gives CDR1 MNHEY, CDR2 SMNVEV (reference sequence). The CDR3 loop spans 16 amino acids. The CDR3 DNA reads TGTGCCAGCAGTTTAATCCGGCAGGGGACTAACTATGGCTACACCTTC. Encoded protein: CASSLIRQGTNYGYTF.